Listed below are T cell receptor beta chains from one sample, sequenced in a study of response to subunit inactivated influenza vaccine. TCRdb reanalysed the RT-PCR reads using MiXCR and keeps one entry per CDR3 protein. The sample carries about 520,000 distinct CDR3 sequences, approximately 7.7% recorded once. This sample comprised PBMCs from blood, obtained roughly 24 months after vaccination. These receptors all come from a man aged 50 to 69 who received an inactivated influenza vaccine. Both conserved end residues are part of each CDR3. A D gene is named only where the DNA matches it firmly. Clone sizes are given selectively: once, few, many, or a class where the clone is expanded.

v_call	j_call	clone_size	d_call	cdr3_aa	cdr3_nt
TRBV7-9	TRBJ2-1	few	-	CASSLVASDPYNEQFF	TGTGCCAGCAGCTTAGTAGCGTCGGACCCCTACAATGAGCAGTTCTTC
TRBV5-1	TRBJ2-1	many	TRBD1	CASSPGTGNYEQFF	TGCGCCAGCAGCCCAGGGACAGGCAACTATGAGCAGTTCTTC
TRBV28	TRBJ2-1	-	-	CASSLPRQETNNEQFF	TGTGCCAGCAGTTTGCCCAGACAGGAGACAAACAATGAGCAGTTCTTC
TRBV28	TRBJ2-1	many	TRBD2	CASSLEPGGSSYNEQFF	TGTGCCAGCAGTTTGGAGCCCGGGGGGAGCTCCTACAATGAGCAGTTCTTC
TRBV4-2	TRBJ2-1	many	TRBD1	CASSQERDRVHNEQFF	TGTGCCAGCAGCCAAGAACGGGACAGGGTCCACAATGAGCAGTTCTTC
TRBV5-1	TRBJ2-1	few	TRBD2	CASSLRPSGGAAEQFF	TGCGCCAGCAGCTTGAGGCCCAGCGGGGGGGCCGCTGAGCAGTTCTTC
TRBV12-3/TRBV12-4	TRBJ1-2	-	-	CASSLRPSARGYTF	TGTGCCAGCAGTTTGCGCCCCTCCGCCAGGGGCTACACCTTC
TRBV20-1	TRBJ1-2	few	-	CSAPRTDTRYTF	TGCAGTGCTCCTCGGACAGACACCCGCTACACCTTC
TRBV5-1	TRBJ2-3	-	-	CASRSNRAPLGDTQYF	TGCGCCAGCAGGTCTAACAGAGCCCCCTTGGGAGATACGCAGTATTTT
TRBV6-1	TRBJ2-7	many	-	CAGSTFGYEQYF	TGTGCCGGGTCTACCTTTGGCTACGAGCAGTACTTC
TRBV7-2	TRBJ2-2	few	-	CASSPTAVGGYTGELFF	TGTGCCAGCAGCCCGACCGCAGTGGGGGGATACACCGGGGAGCTGTTTTTT
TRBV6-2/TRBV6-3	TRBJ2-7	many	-	CASSRRGSIYEQYF	TGTGCCAGCAGTCGCCGGGGATCCATCTACGAGCAGTACTTC
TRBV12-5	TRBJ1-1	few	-	CASGLGVNTEAFF	TGTGCTAGTGGTTTAGGAGTGAACACTGAAGCTTTCTTT
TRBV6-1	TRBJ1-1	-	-	CASLRENTEAFF	TGTGCCAGCCTAAGGGAGAACACTGAAGCTTTCTTC
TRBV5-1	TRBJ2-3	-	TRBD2	CASSLGGGASDTQYF	TGCGCCAGCAGCTTGGGCGGGGGGGCCTCAGATACGCAGTATTTT
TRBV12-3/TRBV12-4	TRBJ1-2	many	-	CASPPRGRRPSYGYTF	TGTGCCAGTCCTCCCCGGGGACGGAGGCCCTCCTATGGCTACACCTTC
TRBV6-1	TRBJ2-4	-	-	CASSESGFIRMAKNIQYF	TGTGCCAGCAGTGAGTCAGGGTTTATTAGGATGGCCAAAAACATTCAGTACTTC
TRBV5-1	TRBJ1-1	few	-	CASKGGMNTEAFF	TGCGCCAGCAAAGGGGGGATGAACACTGAAGCTTTCTTT
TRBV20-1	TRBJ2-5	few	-	CSGTSDAAGETQYF	TGCAGTGGTACCTCGGACGCGGCGGGGGAGACCCAGTACTTC
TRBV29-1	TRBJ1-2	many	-	CSVLTHGYTF	TGCAGCGTATTAACACACGGCTACACCTTC
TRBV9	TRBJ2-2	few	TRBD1	CASNVHNTGDTGELFF	TGTGCCAGCAACGTCCACAATACAGGGGACACCGGGGAGCTGTTTTTT
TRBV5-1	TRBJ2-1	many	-	CASSSTGRSYNEQFF	TGCGCCAGCAGTTCCACAGGGCGGTCCTACAATGAGCAGTTCTTC
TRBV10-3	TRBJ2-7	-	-	CAISDSAGVDEQYF	TGTGCCATCAGTGATAGCGCAGGGGTCGACGAGCAGTACTTC
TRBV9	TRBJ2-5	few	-	CASSVESISETQYF	TGTGCCAGCAGCGTAGAATCAATTTCCGAGACCCAGTACTTC
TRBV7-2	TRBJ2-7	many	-	CASSLFTGNEQYF	TGTGCCAGCAGCTTATTCACAGGGAACGAGCAGTACTTC
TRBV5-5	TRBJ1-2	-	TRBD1	CASSSAGTGGQLGYTF	TGTGCCAGCAGCTCGGCAGGGACAGGCGGTCAACTTGGCTACACCTTC